The source of this T cell receptor beta chain is a study of blood T cells in healthy people across ages. Background on the study: Template switching recovered approximately one barcoded beta molecule for every two T cells. Study results and limitations: Naive T cell percentage by flow cytometry tracked strongly with beta diversity.

The use of a sample-barcoded 5' primer and a J-beta primer mix characterized a second PCR of roughly 7 to 12 cycles. Tagging of each cDNA molecule was performed by a template-switch adaptor with 12 random nucleotides. TCRdb independently ran MiXCR on the 5' RACE reads; one entry per CDR3 protein. This sample yields fewer than 750,000 distinct CDR3 sequences, of which under 55% are seen a single time; 20% to 25% belongs to the top ten. The table lists this clonotype with a few counts. Its target is unknown. Input material: blood. The sequence was collected from a man of 80 years or more in good health.

CDR3 loop: CSARESGEETQYF. The DNA of the CDR3 is TGCAGTGCTAGAGAATCGGGGGAGGAGACCCAGTACTTC. This sequence joins TRBV20-1 and TRBJ2-5; D may be TRBD2 (6 bases). V lost 0 bases, J lost 5 bases, and 10 bases lay in between. CDR3 length: 13 amino acids. Germline V gene lookup returns CDR1 DFQATT and CDR2 SNEGSKA (reference sequence).